Each of the 21 T cell receptor beta chains below was sequenced from the same sample in a study of Ad26.COV2.S vaccination and SARS-CoV-2 variants. Sequencing used immunoSEQ multiplex PCR; TCRdb keeps in-frame clones, though not all of them. The data contain around 350,000 clones, around 92% of them singletons. The input for sequencing was peripheral blood, taken after recovery from COVID-19. Receptor source: a human donor who had recovered from COVID-19.

The chain joins TRBV4-1 to TRBJ2-7, with a weak D call TRBD2 (5 bases). Germline V gene lookup returns CDR1 MGHRA and CDR2 YSYEKL. The V end was cut by 1 base, the J end by 7 bases, with 14 bases between. This CDR3 contains 14 residues. CDR3 amino acids: CASSQVVSGREQYF. CDR3 nucleotide sequence: TGCGCCAGCAGCCAAGTGGTAAGCGGACGGGAGCAGTACTTC.

V and J are TRBV2 and TRBJ2-3; D may correspond to TRBD1 or TRBD2 (5 bases each). The V gene lost 3 bases and the J gene lost 11 bases, with 15 bases spanning the gap. The CDR3 extends over 13 amino acids. From germline, CDR1 is SNHLY and CDR2 FYNNEI. CDR3 in amino acids: CASSDGGTPRQYF. The CDR3 DNA is TGTGCCAGCAGTGATGGGGGAACCCCGAGGCAGTATTTT.

V and J are TRBV27 and TRBJ2-3; maybe TRBD2 (6 bases). Trimming stripped 4 bases from V and 6 bases from J, with 11 bases between. This CDR3 spans 13 amino acids. Per the germline V gene, CDR1 is MNHEY and CDR2 is SMNVEV (reference sequence). CDR3 loop: CASSSLARDTQYF. The CDR3 DNA is TGTGCCAGCAGTTCACTAGCTCGTGATACGCAGTATTTT.

The chain has TRBV9 and TRBJ2-2; 7 positions agree with TRBD1. The CDR3 loop spans 13 amino acids. Trimming took 4 bases from V and 6 from J; bases not matched to a gene: 3. The germline CDR1 and CDR2 sequences are SGDLS and YYNGEE. CDR3 coding DNA: TGTGCCAGCAGCCAGACAGGGTCCGGGGAGCTGTTTTTT. Protein sequence: CASSQTGSGELFF.

J is TRBJ1-5 and V is TRBV27; 9 bases fit TRBD1. CDR3 size: 14 residues. Trimming took 6 bases from V and 7 from J; bases not matched to a gene: 7. CDR1 MNHEY and CDR2 SMNVEV come from the germline V gene (reference sequence). Here the CDR3 reads CASRGTGGSQPQHF. The CDR3, as DNA: TGTGCCAGCAGGGGCACAGGGGGCAGCCAGCCCCAGCATTTT.

The chain has TRBV6-5 and TRBJ2-7; no firm D call. Trimming removed 7 bases at V and 4 bases at J, with 14 bases between. CDR1 MNHEY and CDR2 SVGAGI come from the germline V gene. The CDR3 is 13 residues long. CDR3 residues: CASTTRNPYEQYF. The CDR3 DNA reads TGTGCCAGCACCACCCGCAACCCTTACGAGCAGTACTTC.

This chain links TRBV5-1 with TRBJ1-1; the D gene is possibly TRBD1 (5 bases). The CDR3 has 15 residues. Germline CDR1 reads SGHRS; CDR2 reads YFSETQ. V lost 0 bases, J lost 1 base, and 10 bases lay in between. CDR3 residues: CASSLARVRNTEAFF. For the CDR3, the DNA is TGCGCCAGCAGCTTGGCCAGGGTGCGGAACACTGAAGCTTTCTTT.

V and J are TRBV5-6 and TRBJ1-2; 9 bases are a match to TRBD1. The CDR3 is 17 amino acids. With 1 base clipped from V and 5 bases from J, the junction kept 12 bases outside the gene matches. Per the germline V gene, CDR1 is SGHDT and CDR2 is YYEEEE. The CDR3 loop is CASSLPYPGQGEYGYTF. The CDR3 bases are TGTGCCAGCAGCTTGCCGTATCCGGGACAGGGCGAGTATGGCTACACCTTC.

The chain has TRBV10-2 and TRBJ1-2; perhaps TRBD1 as D (5 bases). This CDR3 is built from 14 residues. Germline V CDR1 and CDR2: WSHSY, SAAADI. V lost 5 bases and J lost 3, with 13 bases in between. The DNA of the CDR3 is TGCGCCAGCAGTAGACAGCCCGACTACTATGGCTACACCTTC. This sequence encodes CASSRQPDYYGYTF.

This clone has just one count. The CDR3 bases are TGCGCCAGCAGCCCCGACCCTAGGACCCAAGAGACCCAGTACTTC. It codes for CASSPDPRTQETQYF. The V call is TRBV5-1, the J call TRBJ2-5; D is unclear. The CDR3 is made up of 15 amino acids. V dropped 4 bases and J dropped 1 base, with 14 bases sitting between them. From germline, CDR1 is SGHRS and CDR2 YFSETQ.

This clone was seen a single time. J is TRBJ1-2 and V is TRBV5-1, with D perhaps matching TRBD1 (5 bases). This CDR3 has 15 amino acids. V was trimmed by 0 bases and J by 7 bases, leaving 16 bases between them. CDR1 and CDR2 (germline): SGHRS, YFSETQ. CDR3: CASSLGSVTECGYTF. The CDR3 DNA reads as TGCGCCAGCAGCTTGGGGTCGGTGACAGAGTGTGGCTACACCTTC.

Here the CDR3 reads CASSKTSGDYNEQFF. As DNA, the CDR3 is TGTGCCAGCAGCAAAACTAGCGGGGATTACAATGAGCAGTTCTTC. The V gene is TRBV6-5, the J gene TRBJ2-1; 10 bases line up with TRBD2. CDR1 and CDR2 (germline): MNHEY, SVGAGI. J was trimmed by 4 bases and V by 6 bases; bases with no gene match: 6. CDR3 length equals 15 residues.

The rearrangement joins TRBV6-2 or TRBV6-3 to TRBJ2-5; 8 bases match TRBD2. Germline V CDR1 and CDR2: MNHEY, SVGEGT. The CDR3 loop spans 16 amino acids. J lost 3 bases, V lost 3 bases, and 9 bases had no gene match. CDR3 nucleotide sequence: TGTGCCAGCAGTTATTTGGCGGGGGGTCCGAAAGAGACCCAGTACTTC. Residues: CASSYLAGGPKETQYF.

This chain connects TRBV18 to TRBJ1-6, with 7 bases identical to TRBD1. The germline gives CDR1 KGHSH, CDR2 LQKENI. V shed 3 bases and J 7 bases; nucleotides not matched to a gene: 6. The CDR3 sequence is 15 residues long. This chain's CDR3 is CASSPSPGQNSPLHF. The DNA for the CDR3 is TGTGCCAGCTCACCTTCACCGGGACAGAATTCACCCCTCCACTTT.

V gene TRBV19 combines with J gene TRBJ2-2, with a possible D match to TRBD1 (6 bases). The CDR3 consists of 17 residues. The germline V gene has CDR1 LNHDA and CDR2 SQIVND (reference sequence). V was trimmed by 5 bases and J by 0 bases, leaving 16 bases between them. CDR3 sequence: CASSAQQGYANTGELFF. The CDR3 DNA reads as TGTGCCAGTAGTGCCCAACAGGGTTATGCGAACACCGGGGAGCTGTTTTTT.

This chain links TRBV2 with TRBJ2-7; no firm D call. This CDR3 spans 14 amino acids. CDR1 and CDR2 (germline): SNHLY, FYNNEI. The germline V and J ends were trimmed by 4 bases and 2 bases, with 12 bases remaining between them. In DNA form, the CDR3 reads TGTGCCAGCAGTGGGTGGACGGCCACCTACGAGCAGTACTTC. It is translated as CASSGWTATYEQYF.

The chain couples TRBV6-2 or TRBV6-3 to TRBJ1-2; D gene uncertain. V shed 0 bases and J shed 5 bases, with 10 bases lying between them. Germline CDR1 MNHEY, CDR2 SVGEGT. There are 14 residues in the CDR3. CDR3 residues: CASSYSSPQYGYTF. The CDR3 DNA reads TGTGCCAGCAGTTACTCCTCCCCACAGTATGGCTACACCTTC.

The rearrangement uses TRBV19 and TRBJ2-3; D is undetermined. CDR3 size: 14 residues. The V end was cut by 1 base, the J end by 4 bases, with 9 bases between. CDR1 is LNHDA, CDR2 SQIVND, per germline (reference sequence). CDR3 DNA sequence: TGTGCCAGTAGTATAGGGAAATGGGCAGATACGCAGTATTTT. As protein: CASSIGKWADTQYF.

CDR3 bases: TGTGCCACCAGTGACTCCGGGGCCCCTCACTATGGCTACACCTTC. It translates to CATSDSGAPHYGYTF. The genes are TRBV24-1 and TRBJ1-2; TRBD1 is a possible D gene (5 bases). Trimming removed 4 bases from V and 3 bases from J, with 14 bases in between. CDR3 length: 15 residues. Germline assignment: CDR1 KGHDR and CDR2 SFDVKD.

CDR3 amino acids: CASGGTVYGYTF. The CDR3 region has the DNA TGTGCCAGTGGGGGGACAGTCTATGGCTACACCTTC. The genes are TRBV19 and TRBJ1-2; TRBD1 aligns across 7 bases. The trim removed 8 bases at V and 4 bases at J, leaving 4 bases unmatched. Germline values: CDR1 LNHDA, CDR2 SQIVND (reference sequence). The CDR3 has 12 residues.

V is TRBV9 and J is TRBJ1-2, with TRBD1 matching over 7 bases. V lost 4 bases, J lost 6 bases, and 6 bases stayed unmatched. The CDR3 runs to 13 residues. The germline CDR1 and CDR2 sequences are SGDLS and YYNGEE. CDR3 loop: CASSTTGLNGYTF. The CDR3 DNA is TGTGCCAGCAGCACGACAGGGCTTAATGGCTACACCTTC.